The 3 T cell receptor beta chains listed next were all sequenced from one sample in a study of CD8 T cells in ankylosing spondylitis. General study points: Blood from ankylosing spondylitis patients appeared to carry a characteristic roughly eight-variant TCR beta motif.

From the 5' RACE reads, TCRdb called clonotypes with MiXCR, one entry per CDR3 protein. The top ten clones hold approximately 18% of a sample with 670,000 or so distinct CDR3 sequences, under 20% of them seen once. These receptors have no identified antigens. Source material: blood, either unsorted or a sorted T cell fraction (not recorded which). These TCRs come from a male donor with ankylosing spondylitis.

The chain employs TRBV7-2 and TRBJ2-3; D ambiguous. The germline V and J ends were trimmed by 4 bases and 6 bases, with 8 bases remaining between them. This CDR3 is built from 12 residues. Germline CDR1 SGHTA, CDR2 FQGNSA. CDR3 residues: CASSSPRDTQYF. CDR3 bases: TGTGCCAGCAGCTCCCCCCGGGATACGCAGTATTTT.

This rearrangement joins TRBV5-1 to TRBJ1-1; 7 bases map to TRBD1. Germline V lookup: CDR1 SGHRS, CDR2 YFSETQ. The CDR3 extends over 14 amino acids. The V gene end was trimmed by 2 bases and the J gene end by 1 base; junction bases not matched to a gene: 2. CDR3 bases: TGCGCCAGCAGCTTTTGGGACAGGAACACTGAAGCTTTCTTT. Translation: CASSFWDRNTEAFF.

The J gene is TRBJ2-5, the V gene TRBV30, with 13 bases matching TRBD2. The CDR3 consists of 14 residues. V was clipped by 3 bases and J by 5 bases; unmatched bases: 3. Germline lookup yields CDR1 GTSNPN and CDR2 SVGIG (reference sequence). The CDR3 spells CAWRTSGGTETQYF. CDR3 coding DNA: TGTGCCTGGAGGACTAGCGGGGGGACCGAGACCCAGTACTTC.